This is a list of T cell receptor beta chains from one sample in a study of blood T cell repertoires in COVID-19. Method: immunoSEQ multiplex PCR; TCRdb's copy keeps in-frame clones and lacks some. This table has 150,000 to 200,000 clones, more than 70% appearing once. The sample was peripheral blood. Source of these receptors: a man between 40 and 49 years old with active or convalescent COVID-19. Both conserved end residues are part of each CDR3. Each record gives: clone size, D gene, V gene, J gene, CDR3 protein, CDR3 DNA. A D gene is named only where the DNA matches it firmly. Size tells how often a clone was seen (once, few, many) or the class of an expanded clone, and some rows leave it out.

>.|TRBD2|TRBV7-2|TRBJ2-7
CASNQGLAAYEQYF
TGTGCCAGCAACCAAGGACTAGCTGCCTACGAGCAGTACTTC
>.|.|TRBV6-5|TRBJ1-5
CASSYPGEGGQPQHF
TGTGCCAGCAGTTACCCCGGGGAGGGAGGGCAGCCCCAGCATTTT
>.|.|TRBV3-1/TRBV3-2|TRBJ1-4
CASSQPGGWREKLFF
TGTGCCAGCAGCCAACCTGGAGGCTGGAGGGAAAAACTGTTTTTT
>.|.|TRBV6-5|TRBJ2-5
CASKKGQHQETQYF
TGTGCCAGCAAAAAGGGACAACACCAAGAGACCCAGTACTTC
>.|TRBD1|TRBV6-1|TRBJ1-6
CASSELGQGFNSPLHF
TGTGCCAGCAGTGAGCTGGGACAGGGGTTTAATTCACCCCTCCACTTT
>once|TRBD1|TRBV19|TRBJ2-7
CASSMDRAAYEQYF
TGTGCCAGTAGTATGGACAGGGCGGCCTACGAGCAGTACTTC
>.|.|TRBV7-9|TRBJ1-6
CASSHISTAYNSPLHF
TGTGCCAGCAGCCATATCTCGACAGCCTATAATTCACCCCTCCACTTT
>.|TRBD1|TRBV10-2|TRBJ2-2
CASSEGQGGSGELFF
TGCGCCAGCAGTGAGGGACAGGGTGGAAGCGGGGAGCTGTTTTTT
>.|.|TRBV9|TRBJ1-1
CASSASIIDSRTEAFF
TGTGCCAGCAGCGCATCCATAATAGACAGTCGGACTGAAGCTTTCTTT
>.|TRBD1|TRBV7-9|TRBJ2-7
CASSADRYEQYF
TGTGCCAGCAGCGCGGACAGGTACGAGCAGTACTTC
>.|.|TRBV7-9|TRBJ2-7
CASTRSSYEQYF
TGTGCCAGTACTCGGAGCTCCTACGAGCAGTACTTC
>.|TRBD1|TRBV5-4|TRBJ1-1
CASSPGTGGMNTEAFF
TGTGCCAGCAGCCCGGGGACAGGGGGGATGAACACTGAAGCTTTCTTT
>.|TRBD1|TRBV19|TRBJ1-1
CASSNRGTGNTEAFF
TGTGCCAGTAGCAACAGGGGGACGGGGAACACTGAAGCTTTCTTT
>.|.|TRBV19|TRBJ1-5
CASSIGQPSNQPQHF
TGTGCCAGTAGTATCGGACAACCAAGCAATCAGCCCCAGCATTTT
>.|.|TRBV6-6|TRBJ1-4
CASSRSHSGATNEKLFF
TGTGCCAGCAGCCGATCCCACTCGGGGGCAACTAATGAAAAACTGTTTTTT
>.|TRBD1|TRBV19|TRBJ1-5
CASSTRQGAIHQPQHF
TGTGCCAGTAGTACGCGACAGGGGGCTATACATCAGCCCCAGCATTTT
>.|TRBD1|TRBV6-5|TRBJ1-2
CASSLQGQNGYTF
TGTGCCAGCAGTTTACAGGGGCAGAATGGCTACACCTTC
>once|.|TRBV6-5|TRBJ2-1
CASSSGLGPYNEQFF
TGTGCCAGCAGTTCAGGGCTCGGACCTTACAATGAGCAGTTCTTC
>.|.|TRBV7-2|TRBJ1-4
CASSSTGNSNEKLFF
TGTGCCAGCAGCTCGACAGGAAATTCTAATGAAAAACTGTTTTTT
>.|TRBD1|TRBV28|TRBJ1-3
CASSSIFRQGRNTIYF
TGTGCCAGCAGCTCTATCTTTAGACAGGGACGAAACACCATATATTTT
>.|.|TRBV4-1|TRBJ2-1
CASSQGPGSSYNEQFF
TGCGCCAGCAGCCAAGGTCCAGGGTCCTCCTACAATGAGCAGTTCTTC
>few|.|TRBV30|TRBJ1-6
CAWSGVANSPLHF
TGTGCCTGGAGTGGAGTCGCAAATTCACCCCTCCACTTT
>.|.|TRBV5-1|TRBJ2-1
CASSPTRSSYNEQFF
TGCGCCAGCAGCCCGACTAGGAGCTCCTACAATGAGCAGTTCTTC
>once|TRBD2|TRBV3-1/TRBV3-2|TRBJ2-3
CASRDSGGALDTQYF
TGTGCCAGCAGAGATAGCGGGGGGGCACTGGATACGCAGTATTTT
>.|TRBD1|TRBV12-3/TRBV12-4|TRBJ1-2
CASSVGQGGGYTF
TGTGCCAGCAGTGTAGGACAGGGGGGCGGCTACACCTTC
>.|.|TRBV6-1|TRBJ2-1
CASSGGDSQAYNEQFF
TGTGCCAGCAGTGGGGGGGACAGTCAAGCTTACAATGAGCAGTTCTTC
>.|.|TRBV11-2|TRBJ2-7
CASSHGQPPVGEQYF
TGTGCCAGCAGCCATGGACAGCCCCCGGTCGGCGAGCAGTACTTC
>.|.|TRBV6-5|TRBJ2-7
CASSPQQSYEQYF
TGTGCCAGCAGCCCCCAACAGTCCTACGAGCAGTACTTC
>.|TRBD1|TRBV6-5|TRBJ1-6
CASSYRDRENSPLHF
TGTGCCAGCAGTTACCGGGACAGGGAAAATTCACCCCTCCACTTT
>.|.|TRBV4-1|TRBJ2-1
CASSQAGLRGAEQFF
TGCGCCAGCAGCCAAGCAGGACTCCGCGGGGCAGAGCAGTTCTTC
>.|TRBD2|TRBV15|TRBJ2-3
CATSPRASGADTQYF
TGTGCCACCAGCCCCCGAGCTAGCGGGGCCGATACGCAGTATTTT
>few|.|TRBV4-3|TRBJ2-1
CASSQDWGAGVYRNEQFF
TGCGCCAGCAGCCAAGATTGGGGGGCGGGGGTCTATCGGAATGAGCAGTTCTTC
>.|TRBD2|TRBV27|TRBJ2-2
CASSPGLAGVTGELFF
TGTGCCAGCAGTCCGGGACTAGCGGGGGTCACCGGGGAGCTGTTTTTT
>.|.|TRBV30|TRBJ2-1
CAWRSQAEQFF
TGTGCCTGGAGGTCCCAGGCTGAGCAGTTCTTC